The 17 T cell receptor beta chains below all came from one sample that was sequenced in a study of monozygotic twins with inflammatory bowel disease. From its re-call of the 5' RACE reads, TCRdb lists each CDR3 protein once, without DNA. Its listing shows over 350,000 distinct CDR3 sequences. The specimen sequenced was blood. Receptors originate from a human donor with ulcerative colitis or Crohn's disease, or a healthy co-twin of an affected twin (not recorded which).

The chain uses TRBV20-1 and TRBJ2-7; the D gene TCRdb calls, TRBD2, cannot be checked with no DNA. Germline assignment: CDR1 DFQATT and CDR2 SNEGSKA (reference sequence). The CDR3 is 14 amino acids. CDR3 region: CSARHQGTLREQYF.

The chain uses TRBV21-1 and TRBJ2-7. TRBV21-1 is an annotated pseudogene. The CDR3 consists of 14 residues. CDR3 sequence: CASSEQRASYEQYF.

The chain couples TRBV18 to TRBJ2-5; TCRdb selects TRBD2, and the lack of DNA leaves this call unchecked. Germline assignment: CDR1 KGHSH and CDR2 LQKENI. The CDR3 totals 14 residues. The CDR3 loop is CASSPGLAKETQYF.

V is TRBV4-1 and J is TRBJ2-7. Germline loops: CDR1 MGHRA, CDR2 YSYEKL. This CDR3 spans 15 amino acids. The CDR3 sequence: CASSQDQLSLYEQYF.

This sequence joins TRBV5-1 and TRBJ1-4. There are 11 residues in the CDR3. CDR1 and CDR2 from the germline V gene are SGHRS and YFSETQ. CDR3 sequence reads: CASSSSERLFF.

The genes are TRBV18 and TRBJ1-1; TCRdb proposes TRBD1, but this gene call is untestable without DNA. CDR3 length equals 14 residues. From germline, CDR1 is KGHSH and CDR2 LQKENI. CDR3 residues: CASSPFDSGTEAFF.

The chain has TRBV30 and TRBJ1-5. CDR3 length: 15 amino acids. CDR1 is GTSNPN and CDR2 is SVGIG in the germline V gene (reference sequence). The CDR3 here is CAWSVNLFGNQPQHF.

V and J are TRBV7-2 and TRBJ2-4; the TCRdb call, TRBD1, lacks DNA for checking. The CDR3 length is 17 residues. Germline assignment: CDR1 SGHTA and CDR2 FQGNSA. CDR3: CASVLGQGAIAKNIQYF.

The J gene is TRBJ2-5, the V gene TRBV29-1. There are 12 residues in the CDR3. The V gene's germline CDR1 is SQVTM and CDR2 ANQGSEA. CDR3 loop: CSVRTGRETQYF.

The genes are TRBV6-1 and TRBJ2-5. Germline values: CDR1 MNHNS, CDR2 SASEGT. The CDR3 contains 13 residues. CDR3 amino acids: CASRQGSRETQYF.

The chain joins TRBV11-2 to TRBJ2-7; TCRdb calls TRBD1, which cannot be checked without DNA. The CDR3 sequence is 14 residues long. CDR1 is SGHAT, CDR2 FQNNGV, per germline. The CDR3 loop reads CASSSWDRIYEQYF.

This chain joins TRBV4-3 and TRBJ2-2; lacking DNA, the TRBD2 call made by TCRdb goes unchecked. The CDR3 loop spans 17 amino acids. CDR1 LGHNA and CDR2 YSLEER come from the germline V gene. This chain's CDR3 is CASSQVGTSLGTGELFF.

V is TRBV6-5 and J is TRBJ1-3; checking the TCRdb D call of TRBD1 is not possible without DNA. This CDR3 region has 17 residues. The germline CDR1 and CDR2 sequences are MNHEY and SVGAGI. CDR3: CASSYSKWGDSGNTIYF.

The rearrangement joins TRBV4-2 to TRBJ1-1. CDR1 is LGHNA and CDR2 is YNFKEQ in the germline V gene. This CDR3 spans 15 amino acids. The CDR3 loop is CASSQESALNTEAFF.

The V and J genes are TRBV5-1 and TRBJ2-1; TCRdb returns TRBD2, unconfirmable since there is no DNA. The CDR3 covers 14 residues. Germline CDR1 and CDR2: SGHRS and YFSETQ. The chain's CDR3 is CASSLVAGNNEQFF.

This chain uses TRBV4-2 with TRBJ1-1; TCRdb outputs TRBD1, but without DNA this stays unchecked. Per the germline V gene, CDR1 is LGHNA and CDR2 is YNFKEQ. The CDR3 spans 15 residues. The CDR3 sequence is CASSQEGTVNTEAFF.

V is TRBV20-1 and J is TRBJ1-1; as DNA is missing, the TRBD1 call by TCRdb cannot be tested. The V gene's germline CDR1 is DFQATT and CDR2 SNEGSKA (reference sequence). This CDR3 contains 11 residues. The chain's CDR3 is CSAGPARGAFF.